This T cell receptor beta chain was found in a study of shared T cell receptors in the human thymus. Sequencing used immunoSEQ multiplex PCR; TCRdb keeps in-frame clones, though not all of them. The sample has approximately 400,000 clones, roughly 94% seen once. Germline CDR1 reads MGHRA; CDR2 reads YSYEKL. Germline trimming cut 3 bases from V and 8 bases from J; bases unmatched to any gene: 8. The CDR3 covers 16 residues. The receptor was isolated from a human donor. Sequencing was performed on thymocytes. The chain carries TRBV4-1 and TRBJ2-1; 12 bases align to TRBD2. CDR3 residues: CASSQYLLAGGYEQFF. The CDR3 nucleotides are TGCGCCAGCAGCCAGTATCTACTAGCGGGAGGCTATGAGCAGTTCTTC.